The sequence of this T cell receptor (beta chain) was determined in a study of blood T cell repertoires in COVID-19. Study at large: The samples span acute and convalescent COVID-19 from the United States, Italy and Spain. Sample material is recorded as cDNA or gDNA derived from T cells, B-cell-depleted T cells, or PBMCs.

The CDR3 runs to 13 residues. Trimming pared 8 bases from V and 4 bases from J, leaving 14 bases between. Study processing details: Estimates of nucleated cell counts were drawn from the amplification of reference gene primers. Sequencing used immunoSEQ multiplex PCR; TCRdb keeps in-frame clones, though not all of them. V, J and clone size reflect that table, while D and trimming were determined from the DNA. Of about 200,000 clones in the sample, under 90% are singletons; the top ten hold 6.5% to 8.5%. The TCR sequence derives from a man in his forties or fifties with acute or convalescent COVID-19. The chain carries TRBV12-3 or TRBV12-4 and TRBJ1-1; a possible D gene is TRBD1 (5 bases). The material sequenced was peripheral blood. The CDR3 here is CASLGLRGTEAFF. Written as DNA, the CDR3 is TGTGCCAGCTTGGGACTTCGGGGCACTGAAGCTTTCTTT.